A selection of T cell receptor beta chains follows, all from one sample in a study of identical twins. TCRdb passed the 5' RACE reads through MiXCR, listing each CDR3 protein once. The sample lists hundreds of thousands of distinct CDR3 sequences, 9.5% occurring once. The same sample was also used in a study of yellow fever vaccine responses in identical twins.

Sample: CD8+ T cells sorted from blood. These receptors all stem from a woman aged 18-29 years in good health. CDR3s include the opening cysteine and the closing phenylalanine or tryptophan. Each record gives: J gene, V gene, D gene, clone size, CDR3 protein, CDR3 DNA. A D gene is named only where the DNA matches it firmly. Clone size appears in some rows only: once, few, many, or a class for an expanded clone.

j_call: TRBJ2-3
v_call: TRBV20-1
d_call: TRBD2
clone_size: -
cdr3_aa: CSARLSGIEQYF
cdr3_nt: TGCAGTGCTAGATTGAGCGGGATCGAGCAGTATTTT

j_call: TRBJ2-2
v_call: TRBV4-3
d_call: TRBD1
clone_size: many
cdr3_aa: CASSQGIGGGFGELFF
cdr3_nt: TGCGCCAGCAGCCAGGGTATAGGGGGCGGGTTCGGGGAGCTGTTTTTT

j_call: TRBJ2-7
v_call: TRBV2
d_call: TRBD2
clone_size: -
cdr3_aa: CASTVRSPTSGEYEQYF
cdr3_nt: TGTGCCAGCACCGTGAGGTCCCCCACTAGCGGGGAGTACGAGCAGTACTTC

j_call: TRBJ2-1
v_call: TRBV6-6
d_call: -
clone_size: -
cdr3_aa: CASSPGTQQFF
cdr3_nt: TGTGCCAGCAGCCCCGGGACTCAGCAGTTCTTC

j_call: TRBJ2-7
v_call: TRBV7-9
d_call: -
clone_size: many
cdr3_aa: CASSLGPSTYEQYF
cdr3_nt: TGTGCCAGCAGCTTAGGTCCGTCGACCTACGAGCAGTACTTC

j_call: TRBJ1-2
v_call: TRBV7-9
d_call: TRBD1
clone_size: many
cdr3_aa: CASSSGQDYGYTF
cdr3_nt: TGTGCCAGCAGCTCGGGACAGGATTATGGCTACACCTTC

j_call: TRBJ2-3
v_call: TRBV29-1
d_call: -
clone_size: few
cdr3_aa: CSAGTRLSADTQYF
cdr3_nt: TGCAGCGCAGGGACTCGCCTTAGCGCAGATACGCAGTATTTT

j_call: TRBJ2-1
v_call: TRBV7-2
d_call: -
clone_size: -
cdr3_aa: CASSSRSGPYNEQFF
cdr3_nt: TGTGCCAGCAGCTCCCGTAGTGGGCCATACAATGAGCAGTTCTTC

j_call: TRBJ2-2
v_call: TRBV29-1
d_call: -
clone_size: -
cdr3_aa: CSVEGAEKAGELFF
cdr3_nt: TGCAGCGTTGAAGGGGCAGAGAAGGCCGGGGAGCTGTTTTTT

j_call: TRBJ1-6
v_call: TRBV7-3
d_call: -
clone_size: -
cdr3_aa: CASSPGDPNSPLHF
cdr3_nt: TGTGCCAGCAGTCCAGGGGACCCTAATTCACCCCTCCACTTT

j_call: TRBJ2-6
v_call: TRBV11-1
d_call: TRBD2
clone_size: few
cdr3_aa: CASLVGLAGDFNSGANVLTF
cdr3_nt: TGTGCCAGCCTCGTAGGGCTAGCGGGGGACTTCAACTCTGGGGCCAACGTCCTGACTTTC

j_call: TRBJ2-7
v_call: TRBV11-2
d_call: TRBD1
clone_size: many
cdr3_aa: CASSLYRGLGEQYF
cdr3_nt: TGTGCCAGCAGCTTGTACAGGGGGCTAGGCGAGCAGTACTTC